Shown below are 7 T cell receptor beta chains from a single sample sequenced in a study of neoadjuvant anti-PD-1 for oral cavity cancer. TCRdb's table, derived via immunoSEQ multiplex PCR, lists solely in-frame clones and lacks some. The data show some 16,000 clones, about 69% seen once. This specimen was PBMCs, taken before nivolumab (anti-PD-1) treatment. These TCRs come from a person between 35 and 79 years old with oral cavity squamous cell carcinoma.

The rearrangement uses TRBV6-1 and TRBJ2-5; D gene uncertain. This CDR3 has 12 residues. The V and J ends lost 1 base and 7 bases respectively, with 7 bases between them. Germline V gene lookup returns CDR1 MNHNS and CDR2 SASEGT. The CDR3: CASSEEGWTQYF. DNA of the CDR3: TGTGCCAGCAGTGAAGAGGGTTGGACCCAGTACTTC.

This clone was seen a handful of times. This rearrangement joins TRBV29-1 to TRBJ1-1; possible D gene TRBD1, 5 bases. The CDR3 runs 13 residues. Germline CDR1 reads SQVTM; CDR2 reads ANQGSEA. V shed 2 bases and J shed 10 bases, with 17 bases lying between them. CDR3 loop: CSVEPSPTGAAFF. CDR3 coding DNA: TGCAGCGTTGAACCTTCCCCCACAGGTGCAGCTTTCTTT. Full variable domain (rest looked up from reference TRBV29-1 and TRBJ1-1): SAVISQKPSRDICQRGTSLTIQCQVDSQVTMMFWYRQQPGQSLTLIATANQGSEATYESGFVIDKFPISRPNLTFSTLTVSNMSPEDSSIYLCSVEPSPTGAAFFGQGTRLTVV.

V is TRBV30 and J is TRBJ1-4; 8 bases are shared with TRBD1. The CDR3 sequence is 14 residues long. V shed 2 bases and J 6 bases; nucleotides not matched to a gene: 5. Germline V gene sequence: CDR1 GTSNPN, CDR2 SVGIG (reference sequence). The DNA for the CDR3 is TGTGCCTGGAGTCCCGGGACAGGCTATGAAAAACTGTTTTTT. This sequence encodes CAWSPGTGYEKLFF. The full variable domain, in which reference TRBV30 and TRBJ1-4 provide the parts outside the CDR3, is SQTIHQWPATLVQPVGSPLSLECTVEGTSNPNLYWYRQAAGRGLQLLFYSVGIGQISSEVPQNLSASRPQDRQFILSSKKLLLSDSGFYLCAWSPGTGYEKLFFGSGTQLSVL.

V usage is TRBV6-1 and J usage is TRBJ2-7, with 11 bases identical to TRBD2. The V gene's germline CDR1 is MNHNS and CDR2 SASEGT. The CDR3 is made up of 14 amino acids. Losses at the gene ends were 4 bases for V and 2 bases for J; bases not matched to a gene: 1. In DNA, the CDR3 is TGTGCCAGCAGTGCGGGACTAGCGGCCTACGAGCAGTACTTC. It is translated as CASSAGLAAYEQYF.

The chain has TRBV5-1 and TRBJ2-7; TRBD2 agrees at 9 bases. The CDR3 sequence is 14 residues long. V shed 4 bases and J 4 bases; nucleotides not matched to a gene: 6. CDR1 is SGHRS, CDR2 YFSETQ, per germline. This CDR3 reads CASSQAGGAYEQYF. The CDR3 DNA reads as TGCGCCAGCAGCCAAGCGGGAGGCGCGTACGAGCAGTACTTC.

The chain uses TRBV28 and TRBJ1-2; 7 nucleotides match TRBD1. Germline CDR1 MDHEN, CDR2 SYDVKM. The V segment lost 6 bases and the J segment 4 bases; nucleotides outside the gene matches: 17. The CDR3 runs 17 residues. The CDR3 spells CASSLRTDRAFSYGYTF. The DNA of the CDR3 is TGTGCCAGCAGCCTCCGCACCGACAGGGCATTCTCCTATGGCTACACCTTC.

The rearrangement joins TRBV2 to TRBJ1-2, with TRBD1 identical over 7 bases. The trim removed 0 bases at V and 6 bases at J, leaving 4 bases unmatched. The CDR3 totals 14 residues. Looked up from germline, CDR1 is SNHLY and CDR2 is FYNNEI. CDR3 DNA: TGTGCCAGCAGTGAAGCGAGACAGGGCCATGGCTACACCTTC. Its translation is CASSEARQGHGYTF. The whole variable domain, filled in from reference TRBV2 and TRBJ1-2, reads EPEVTQTPSHQVTQMGQEVILRCVPISNHLYFYWYRQILGQKVEFLVSFYNNEISEKSEIFDDQFSVERPDGSNFTLKIRSTKLEDSAMYFCASSEARQGHGYTFGSGTRLTVV.